The 15 T cell receptor beta chains reported below all come from one sample, sequenced in a study of cytomegalovirus exposure and HLA in healthy donors. Primers included in the PCR were 60 Vbeta and 13 Jbeta primers. Clones were sequenced by immunoSEQ multiplex PCR, and TCRdb holds only the in-frame ones, with some missing. The sample shows approximately 100,000 clones, more than 70% of them seen only once. Sequencing input: PBMCs. These receptors originate from a young man in good health and CMV-seronegative.

V and J are TRBV28 and TRBJ2-2, with D perhaps matching TRBD2 (7 bases). The ends were cut back, 5 bases at V and 4 bases at J, with 14 bases in the middle. This CDR3 comprises 15 residues. Germline V gene data show CDR1 as MDHEN and CDR2 as SYDVKM. The DNA for the CDR3 is TGTGCCAGCAGTCCCTGGGGGGGGGCCACCGGGGAGCTGTTTTTT. As protein: CASSPWGGATGELFF.

The V call is TRBV10-3, the J call TRBJ1-1; perhaps TRBD1 as D (6 bases). The CDR3 length is 14 residues. Germline CDR1 and CDR2: ENHRY and SYGVKD. The CDR3 DNA reads as TGTGCTATTCTCGCGGGGGCGGGCGGCACTGAAGCTTTCTTT. This gives the protein CAILAGAGGTEAFF.

The CDR3 protein is CASSGGGSEQYF. The CDR3 coding sequence is TGTGCCAGCAGCGGAGGCGGGTCCGAGCAGTACTTC. The J gene is TRBJ2-7, the V gene TRBV9; D might be TRBD2 (5 bases). The V gene's germline CDR1 is SGDLS and CDR2 YYNGEE. The CDR3 extends over 12 amino acids. Trimming left V 3 bases short and J 6 bases short, with 10 bases between.

V is TRBV28 and J is TRBJ1-5; 8 nucleotides align to TRBD1. Germline CDR1 and CDR2: MDHEN and SYDVKM. The CDR3 contains 19 residues. With 5 bases clipped from V and 3 bases from J, the junction kept 18 bases outside the gene matches. The chain's CDR3 is CASSPPTGGVEKVNQPQHF. The CDR3 nucleotides read TGTGCCAGCAGTCCTCCCACAGGGGGGGTTGAGAAGGTCAATCAGCCCCAGCATTTT.

Only one count was recorded for this clone. The J gene is TRBJ1-1, the V gene TRBV30, with D tentatively TRBD1 (5 bases). The CDR3 has 13 amino acids. The germline gives CDR1 GTSNPN, CDR2 SVGIG (reference sequence). Trimming cost V 2 bases and J 1 base, with 8 bases left between them. CDR3 in DNA: TGTGCCTGGAGTCGGGGGTCGAACACTGAAGCTTTCTTT. Protein sequence: CAWSRGSNTEAFF. Filled out from reference TRBV30 and TRBJ1-1, the complete variable domain reads SQTIHQWPATLVQPVGSPLSLECTVEGTSNPNLYWYRQAAGRGLQLLFYSVGIGQISSEVPQNLSASRPQDRQFILSSKKLLLSDSGFYLCAWSRGSNTEAFFGQGTRLTVV.

The gene calls are TRBV5-1 and TRBJ2-7; 7 positions match TRBD1. The germline V gene has CDR1 SGHRS and CDR2 YFSETQ. The CDR3 has 15 amino acids. The J segment lost 2 bases and the V segment lost 3 bases, leaving 8 bases of the junction unmatched. The CDR3: CASSSTGAEAYEQYF. CDR3 DNA sequence: TGCGCCAGCAGCTCAACAGGGGCCGAAGCCTACGAGCAGTACTTC.

The count of this clone is one. The rearrangement uses TRBV13 and TRBJ2-5; TRBD1 matches at 10 bases. Germline loops: CDR1 PRHDT, CDR2 FYEKMQ (reference sequence). The CDR3 runs 15 residues. Trimming took 1 base from V and 5 from J; bases not matched to a gene: 4. The CDR3 DNA reads TGTGCCAGCAGCTTAGTAAGGACAGGGGGGGAGACCCAGTACTTC. Protein product: CASSLVRTGGETQYF.

This clone has only a few counts. J is TRBJ2-7 and V is TRBV27; D is perhaps TRBD2 (5 bases). The CDR3 has 15 residues. The V gene's germline CDR1 is MNHEY and CDR2 SMNVEV (reference sequence). The V gene lost 4 bases and the J gene lost 4 bases, with 17 bases spanning the gap. The CDR3 protein is CASSSPGGSLYEQYF. The CDR3 nucleotides are TGTGCCAGCAGTTCCCCTGGAGGATCGCTTTACGAGCAGTACTTC.

The V call is TRBV30, the J call TRBJ2-1, with D unresolved. This CDR3 has 12 residues. The V end lost 0 bases, the J end lost 7 bases, and 7 bases lay between the germline ends. Germline loops: CDR1 GTSNPN, CDR2 SVGIG (reference sequence). For the CDR3, the DNA is TGTGCCTGGAGTGTAGACTGGAATGAGCAGTTCTTC. Its translation is CAWSVDWNEQFF.

This clone was seen a handful of times. CDR3 sequence (DNA): TGTGCCTGGAGTCAGGGCACACCAGGACAAGAGACCCAGTACTTC. This translates into CAWSQGTPGQETQYF. This chain connects TRBV30 to TRBJ2-5; a weak D match, TRBD1 (5 bases). Germline assignment: CDR1 GTSNPN and CDR2 SVGIG (reference sequence). V lost 2 bases and J 2 bases, leaving 15 bases between the germline ends. This CDR3 comprises 15 residues.

This clone has a handful of counts. The CDR3 nucleotides read TGTGCCAGCAGCCTCCAACAGGGATGGGGCAATCAGCCCCAGCATTTT. Its protein is CASSLQQGWGNQPQHF. V is TRBV28 and J is TRBJ1-5; possible D gene TRBD1, 6 bases. Between the trimmed V and J ends, which lost 6 bases and 2 bases, there was a span of 17 bases. The length of the CDR3 is 16 residues. From germline, CDR1 is MDHEN and CDR2 SYDVKM.

CDR3 region: CASSPSGGSSSYNEQFF. The CDR3 DNA is TGTGCCAGCAGCCCAAGTGGCGGGAGTTCATCCTACAATGAGCAGTTCTTC. The rearrangement joins TRBV7-3 to TRBJ2-1; TRBD2 matches 7 bases. The junction had 11 bases not matched to a gene; V was cut back by 5 bases and J by 1 base. The CDR3 has 17 residues. Germline assignment: CDR1 SGHTA and CDR2 FQGTGA.

V and J are TRBV5-6 and TRBJ2-2; TRBD1 matches at 11 bases. The trim removed 4 bases at V and 8 bases at J, leaving 4 bases unmatched. The CDR3 has 14 amino acids. The germline CDR1 and CDR2 sequences are SGHDT and YYEEEE. The CDR3 is CASSRTGGKGELFF. The CDR3 DNA sequence: TGTGCCAGCAGCCGGACAGGGGGCAAAGGGGAGCTGTTTTTT.

The J gene is TRBJ1-5, the V gene TRBV10-3; 7 bases agree with TRBD1. Germline lookup yields CDR1 ENHRY and CDR2 SYGVKD. This CDR3 spans 15 amino acids. J was trimmed by 4 bases and V by 4 bases; bases with no gene match: 7. This CDR3 reads CAISGRDSSNQPQHF. Written as DNA, the CDR3 is TGTGCCATCAGTGGTCGGGACAGCTCTAATCAGCCCCAGCATTTT.

The gene calls are TRBV9 and TRBJ2-1; TRBD1 matches at 7 bases. Trimming cost V 4 bases and J 0 bases; bases outside gene matches: 7. This CDR3 is built from 16 residues. Germline values: CDR1 SGDLS, CDR2 YYNGEE. The CDR3 sequence is CASSPRGQSSYNEQFF. CDR3 DNA: TGTGCCAGCAGCCCTCGGGGACAGAGCTCCTACAATGAGCAGTTCTTC.